This TCR beta chain is drawn from a study of vaccination effects on CD4 cells after COVID-19. Study results and limitations: The post-vaccine spike-reactive clones of convalescents showed a predominance of new vaccine-induced clones. Among infection- and vaccine-induced clones, marked clonal contraction occurred late after vaccination.

This clone was counted between two and nine times. The antigen remains unidentified. Repertoires were generated with immunoSEQ multiplex PCR, while TCRdb's copy carries only in-frame clones and drops some. The table includes more than 35,000 clones, roughly 75% detected once. Before any sequencing was done, the ViraFEST assay used viral peptide pools to expand antigen-specific CD4+ T cells. Culturing for more than 9 days preceded CD4+ T cell isolation. This person's SARS-CoV-2 infection, confirmed by PCR, occurred between March and December 2020. V shed 1 base, J shed 3 bases, and the junction held 9 bases outside the gene matches. The CDR3 length is 16 residues. The germline CDR1 and CDR2 sequences are KGHSH and LQKENI.

Sequenced here: CD4+ T cells from PBMCs cultured with a peptide pool, sampled before COVID-19 vaccination. The receptor was derived from a human donor who had a prior SARS-CoV-2 infection. This chain connects TRBV18 to TRBJ2-7, with 7 bases identical to TRBD1. CDR3 DNA: TGTGCCAGCTCACCACTAGAGACAGGGTCGGGCTACGAGCAGTACTTC. Translation gives CASSPLETGSGYEQYF.